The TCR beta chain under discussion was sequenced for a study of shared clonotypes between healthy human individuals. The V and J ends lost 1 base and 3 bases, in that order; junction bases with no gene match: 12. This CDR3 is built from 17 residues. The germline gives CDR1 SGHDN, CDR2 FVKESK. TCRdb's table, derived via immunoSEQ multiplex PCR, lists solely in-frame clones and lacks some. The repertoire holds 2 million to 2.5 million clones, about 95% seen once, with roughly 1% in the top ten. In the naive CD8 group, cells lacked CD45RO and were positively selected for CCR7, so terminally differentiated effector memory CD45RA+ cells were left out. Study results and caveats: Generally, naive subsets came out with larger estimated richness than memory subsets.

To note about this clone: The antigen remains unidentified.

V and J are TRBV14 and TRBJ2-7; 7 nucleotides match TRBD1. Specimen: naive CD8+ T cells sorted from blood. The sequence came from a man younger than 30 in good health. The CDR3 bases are TGTGCCAGCAGCCAAGGACAGGGACCCGGAGTCGACTACGAGCAGTACTTC. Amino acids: CASSQGQGPGVDYEQYF. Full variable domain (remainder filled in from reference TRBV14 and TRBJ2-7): EAGVTQFPSHSVIEKGQTVTLRCDPISGHDNLYWYRRVMGKEIKFLLHFVKESKQDESGMPNNRFLAERTGGTYSTLKVQPAELEDSGVYFCASSQGQGPGVDYEQYFGPGTRLTVT.